The rows below give T cell receptor beta chains drawn from one sample of a study of blood T cell repertoires in COVID-19. TCRdb's copy holds only in-frame clones and misses some; the assay was immunoSEQ multiplex PCR. In the table there are hundreds of thousands of clones, 80% to 90% of which are singletons. The material sequenced was PBMCs or T cells enriched from blood (not recorded which). These receptors were taken from a woman aged 40 to 55 with acute COVID-19. The CDR3 runs from the conserved cysteine through the conserved F or W. Fields, in order: D gene, clone size, J gene, V gene, CDR3 DNA, CDR3 protein. A D gene is named only where the DNA matches it firmly. The size field is filled for only some rows; it gives once, few, many or a size class.

>NA|NA|TRBJ2-1|TRBV13
TGTGCCAGCAGCTTAGCCCGTCGCTCCTACAATGAGCAGTTCTTC
CASSLARRSYNEQFF
>TRBD1|few|TRBJ1-1|TRBV6-5
TGTGCCAGTAAACAGGGGGTGTGGGACACTGAAGCTTTCTTT
CASKQGVWDTEAFF
>TRBD2|few|TRBJ2-1|TRBV29-1
TGCAGCGGCGGGACTAGCGGGAGGCATGAGCAGTTCTTC
CSGGTSGRHEQFF
>TRBD1|NA|TRBJ2-7|TRBV7-9
TGTGCCAGCAGCTTAGCCGGGACAGGGGACGAGCAGTACTTC
CASSLAGTGDEQYF
>TRBD2|NA|TRBJ2-7|TRBV11-3
TGTGCCAGCAGCTCGGTAGCGGGAGGGCCCTACGAGCAGTACTTC
CASSSVAGGPYEQYF
>NA|NA|TRBJ2-2|TRBV19
TGTGCCAGTACACCCGGTGAGCGGTTCGTCACCGGGGAGCTGTTTTTT
CASTPGERFVTGELFF
>TRBD2|NA|TRBJ2-2|TRBV11-3
TGTGCCAGCAGCTTAGGGACTAGCGGGACCGGGGAGCTGTTTTTT
CASSLGTSGTGELFF
>TRBD1|NA|TRBJ1-6|TRBV7-9
TGTGCCAGCAGCCCAGACAGGGGGCTGGCTTCACCCCTCCACTTT
CASSPDRGLASPLHF
>NA|NA|TRBJ2-1|TRBV19
TGTGCCAGTAGTGCCCCGACGAGCGTGGGTGAGCAGTTCTTC
CASSAPTSVGEQFF
>NA|NA|TRBJ2-1|TRBV11-3
TGTGCCAGCAGCTTACCCATCACAGCACATGAGCAGTTCTTC
CASSLPITAHEQFF
>TRBD1|NA|TRBJ1-5|TRBV10-2
TGCGCCAGCAGAGCAGGGGGCAGCAATCAGCCCCAGCATTTT
CASRAGGSNQPQHF
>TRBD2|NA|TRBJ2-1|TRBV18
TGTGCCAGCTCACCGCCCCTTCGGGAGGACAATGAGCAGTTCTTC
CASSPPLREDNEQFF
>NA|NA|TRBJ2-2|TRBV7-9
TGTGCCAGCAATATAGTGGGAGGAAACGGGGAGCTGTTTTTT
CASNIVGGNGELFF
>TRBD1|NA|TRBJ1-2|TRBV28
TGTGCCAGCAGTCCGGACAGGGTTCGTGGCTACACCTTC
CASSPDRVRGYTF
>TRBD1|NA|TRBJ1-6|TRBV10-3
TGTGCCGCCTGCGGGACAGTCCTTAATTCACCCCTCCACTTT
CAACGTVLNSPLHF
>NA|NA|TRBJ1-4|TRBV5-6
TGTGCCAGCAGCTTGGGTCAGTCGGGTGAAAAACTGTTTTTT
CASSLGQSGEKLFF
>NA|NA|TRBJ1-6|TRBV7-9
TGTGCCAGCAGCTTAGTTCTCCGGGGGAACAATTCACCCCTCCACTTT
CASSLVLRGNNSPLHF
>TRBD2|NA|TRBJ2-1|TRBV7-2
TGTGCCAGCAGCTTATCGCTAGCGGGAATGAATGAGCAGTTCTTC
CASSLSLAGMNEQFF
>NA|NA|TRBJ2-7|TRBV18
TGTGCCAGCTCACTAGGAGGGGGCCCCTACGAGCAGTACTTC
CASSLGGGPYEQYF
>NA|NA|TRBJ2-3|TRBV7-3
TGTGCCAGCAGCTTAAGGGCGGGGAGCACAGATACGCAGTATTTT
CASSLRAGSTDTQYF
>NA|NA|TRBJ1-1|TRBV19
TGTGCCAGTACTCCTCGGGCCCCAGGGACTGAAGCTTTCTTT
CASTPRAPGTEAFF
>TRBD1|NA|TRBJ1-6|TRBV7-6
TGTGCCAGCAGCTTTGGCGGACAGGGGGCTTCCTCACCCCTCCACTTT
CASSFGGQGASSPLHF
>NA|NA|TRBJ1-5|TRBV2
TGTGCCAGCAGTTCGTCCTCCGGAGGGAATCAGCCCCAGCATTTT
CASSSSSGGNQPQHF
>NA|NA|TRBJ2-7|TRBV19
TGTGCCAGTAGTATAGTCTTAGAGCAATCCTACGAGCAGTACTTC
CASSIVLEQSYEQYF
>TRBD2|NA|TRBJ2-7|TRBV4-1
TGCGCCAGCAGCCAAGCAACTAGCGGGTACGAGCAGTACTTC
CASSQATSGYEQYF
>TRBD2|NA|TRBJ2-1|TRBV6-2/TRBV6-3
TGTGCCAGCAGTTACGCCGGACTAGCGGGAGGACTCTTGGACTCCTACAATGAGCAGTTCTTC
CASSYAGLAGGLLDSYNEQFF
>TRBD2|NA|TRBJ2-5|TRBV28
TGTGCCAGCAGAAGCGGGGGGGCTGGGGAGACCCAGTACTTC
CASRSGGAGETQYF
>TRBD1|NA|TRBJ1-6|TRBV7-9
TGTGCCAGCAGCTTCAAGGGGGCCAATAATTCACCCCTCCACTTT
CASSFKGANNSPLHF
>TRBD1|once|TRBJ1-5|TRBV6-5
TGTGCCAGCGGACAGGGTGATCAGCCCCAGCATTTT
CASGQGDQPQHF
>TRBD2|NA|TRBJ2-1|TRBV29-1
TGCAGCGTTGTAGGTCGGCTAGCGGGAGTCGTTGAGCAGTTCTTC
CSVVGRLAGVVEQFF
>NA|once|TRBJ1-1|TRBV6-5
TGTGCCAGCAGTTACGAGGGCGACACTGAAGCTTTCTTT
CASSYEGDTEAFF
>NA|NA|TRBJ1-2|TRBV6-5
TGTGCCAGCAGGGGGGACACTAGCTATGGCTACACCTTC
CASRGDTSYGYTF
>TRBD2|NA|TRBJ2-1|TRBV6-5
TGTGCCAGCACGGGGACTTTAGCGGGCTACAATGAGCAGTTCTTC
CASTGTLAGYNEQFF